What follows is one T cell receptor (beta chain) and its context. Its matching antigen is unknown. Other nucleotide sequences in the sample specify the same CDR3. This sample is drawn from a study of shared clonotypes between healthy human individuals. Findings and limits, study-wide: Only blood samples were collected, and tissue repertoires likely differ. Larger estimated richness was generally seen in naive subsets than in memory subsets.

Germline V gene data show CDR1 as SGHRS and CDR2 as YFSETQ. V lost 0 bases and J lost 0, with 7 bases in between. This CDR3 contains 15 residues. Sequencing was performed with immunoSEQ multiplex PCR; in TCRdb, only in-frame clones are kept and a portion is missing. The sample shows a few million clones, more than 80% of them seen only once. Donors were healthy HIV-negative adults without recently reported acute infections or vaccinations. Adults of Caucasian background living in Nashville, Tennessee made up all donors. The rearrangement links TRBV5-1 to TRBJ1-3, with D hard to call. The sample comprised naive CD4+ T cells from PBMCs. Subset noted: CD45RA+ positively selected. The receptor's source is a man younger than 35 in good health. Some clones in this sample may be carry-over from other donors' samples. The CDR3 protein is CASSLGSGSGNTIYF. The CDR3 DNA reads as TGCGCCAGCAGCTTGGGGTCGGGCTCTGGAAACACCATATATTTT.